These 11 T cell receptor beta chains share one sample of origin, sequenced in a study of blood T cell repertoires in COVID-19. The data were produced by immunoSEQ multiplex PCR, yet TCRdb's version contains in-frame clones alone and is incomplete. The profile shows fewer than 250,000 clones, around 84% of them singletons. Specimen: peripheral blood. The receptors were gathered from a middle-aged man with COVID-19, enrolled during active disease.

The V call is TRBV7-7, the J call TRBJ1-1, with D hard to call. The CDR3 covers 13 residues. Germline V gives CDR1 SSHAT, CDR2 FNYEAQ (reference sequence). With 4 bases removed from V and 0 bases from J, the gap between germline ends came to 6 bases. In nucleotides, the CDR3 is TGTGCCAGCAGCTCTACTATGAACACTGAAGCTTTCTTT. Its translation: CASSSTMNTEAFF.

The V gene is TRBV5-4, the J gene TRBJ1-1; tentatively, D is TRBD1 (6 bases). Germline V gene data show CDR1 as SGHNT and CDR2 as YYREEE (reference sequence). The CDR3 is made up of 14 amino acids. V lost 2 bases to trimming and J lost 1 base, with 9 bases between them. CDR3 protein: CASSFQGQNTEAFF. The CDR3, as DNA: TGTGCCAGCAGCTTCCAGGGGCAGAACACTGAAGCTTTCTTT.

V and J are TRBV15 and TRBJ2-1, with 10 bases lining up with TRBD2. V trimming: 0 bases; J trimming: 10 bases; junction bases outside the gene matches: 6. Germline assignment: CDR1 LNHNV and CDR2 YYDKDF (reference sequence). CDR3 length: 15 amino acids. CDR3 in amino acids: CATSRDRTSGDEQFF. For the CDR3, the DNA is TGTGCCACCAGCAGAGATCGGACTAGCGGAGACGAGCAGTTCTTC. The full variable domain, its missing parts supplied by reference TRBV15 and TRBJ2-1, is DAMVIQNPRYQVTQFGKPVTLSCSQTLNHNVMYWYQQKSSQAPKLLFHYYDKDFNNEADTPDNFQSRRPNTSFCFLDIRSPGLGDTAMYLCATSRDRTSGDEQFFGPGTRLTVL.

The chain has TRBV7-9 and TRBJ1-5; TRBD1 agrees at 9 bases. CDR1 SEHNR and CDR2 FQNEAQ come from the germline V gene (reference sequence). The CDR3 contains 16 residues. J lost 1 base, V lost 0 bases, and 1 base had no gene match. This CDR3 reads CASSLADRGSNQPQHF. CDR3 coding DNA: TGTGCCAGCAGCTTAGCCGACAGGGGGAGCAATCAGCCCCAGCATTTT.

V and J are TRBV28 and TRBJ2-7; D is unclear. The V end was cut by 6 bases, the J end by 2 bases, with 11 bases between. CDR1 MDHEN and CDR2 SYDVKM come from the germline V gene. The CDR3 loop spans 13 amino acids. In DNA form, the CDR3 reads TGTGCCAGCAGCTACCCCCCGACCTACGAGCAGTACTTC. Its protein product is CASSYPPTYEQYF.

This clone occurred once. V usage is TRBV19 and J usage is TRBJ2-7, with a weak D call TRBD1 (5 bases). The germline CDR1 and CDR2 sequences are LNHDA and SQIVND (reference sequence). CDR3 length: 14 residues. Trimming removed 4 bases at V and 0 bases at J, with 10 bases between. The CDR3 reads CASSTRQSSYEQYF. The CDR3, as DNA: TGTGCCAGTAGTACTCGACAGAGCTCCTACGAGCAGTACTTC.

The V call is TRBV14, the J call TRBJ2-7, with 9 bases matching TRBD1. V lost 1 base, J lost 5 bases, and 0 bases stayed unmatched. The CDR3 has 13 amino acids. Germline V CDR1 and CDR2: SGHDN, FVKESK. DNA for the CDR3: TGTGCCAGCAGCCAAGGGGACAGGGACGAGCAGTACTTC. This translates into CASSQGDRDEQYF.

The chain uses TRBV10-3 and TRBJ1-2, with D perhaps matching TRBD1 (5 bases). Per the germline V gene, CDR1 is ENHRY and CDR2 is SYGVKD. With 9 bases removed from V and 8 bases from J, the gap between germline ends came to 13 bases. CDR3 length equals 11 residues. CDR3 sequence (DNA): TGTGCCATGAGAGACAGTTTCGGCTACACCTTC. As protein: CAMRDSFGYTF.

V and J are TRBV5-1 and TRBJ1-3; possible D gene TRBD1, 6 bases. Looked up from germline, CDR1 is SGHRS and CDR2 is YFSETQ. This CDR3 contains 17 residues. V was clipped by 2 bases and J by 0 bases, with 15 bases between them. The CDR3 protein is CASSFEGTRSSGNTIYF. DNA of the CDR3: TGCGCCAGCAGCTTCGAGGGGACAAGGAGCTCTGGAAACACCATATATTTT.

The rearrangement uses TRBV5-1 and TRBJ1-4, with D possibly TRBD1 on 5 matching bases. The CDR3 runs 13 residues. CDR1 is SGHRS and CDR2 is YFSETQ in the germline V gene. V was trimmed by 5 bases and J by 5 bases, leaving 10 bases between them. The CDR3 coding sequence is TGCGCCAGCAGAGGAGGGGAAAATGAAAAACTGTTTTTT. Translated: CASRGGENEKLFF. Complete variable domain (other parts from reference TRBV5-1 and TRBJ1-4): KAGVTQTPRYLIKTRGQQVTLSCSPISGHRSVSWYQQTPGQGLQFLFEYFSETQRNKGNFPGRFSGRQFSNSRSEMNVSTLELGDSALYLCASRGGENEKLFFGSGTQLSVL.

The CDR3 here is CASSGPGLVFEQYF. The CDR3 DNA reads TGCGCCAGCAGTGGGCCGGGACTAGTCTTCGAGCAGTACTTC. The J gene is TRBJ2-7, the V gene TRBV10-2; 8 bases line up with TRBD2. The CDR3 runs 14 residues. J gave up 6 bases and V 4 bases, and 8 bases lay outside the gene matches. The germline V gene encodes CDR1 WSHSY and CDR2 SAAADI.